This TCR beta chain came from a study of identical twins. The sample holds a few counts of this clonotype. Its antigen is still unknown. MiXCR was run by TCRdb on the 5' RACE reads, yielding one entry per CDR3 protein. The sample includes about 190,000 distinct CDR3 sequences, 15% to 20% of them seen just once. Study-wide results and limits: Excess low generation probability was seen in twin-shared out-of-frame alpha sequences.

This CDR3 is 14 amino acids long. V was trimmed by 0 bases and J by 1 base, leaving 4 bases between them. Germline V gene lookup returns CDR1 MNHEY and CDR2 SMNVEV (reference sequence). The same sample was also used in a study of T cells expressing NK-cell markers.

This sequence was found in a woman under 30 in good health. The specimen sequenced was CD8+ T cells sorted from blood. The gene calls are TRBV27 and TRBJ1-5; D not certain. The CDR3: CASSLSQSNQPQHF. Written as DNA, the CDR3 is TGTGCCAGCAGTTTATCTCAGAGCAATCAGCCCCAGCATTTT.